Below, 24 T cell receptor beta chains from the same sample are listed, as sequenced in a study of molecular identifiers for immune sequencing clone quantification. TCRdb called the PCR reads again in MiXCR, with one record for every CDR3 protein. The repertoire holds around 300,000 distinct CDR3 sequences, with about 22% as singletons. Source material: naive CD8+ T cells from blood, with Jurkat cell RNA spiked in. Specified subset: FACS-sorted CD8+CD4-CCR7+CD45RA+ naive T cells. These receptors originate from a human donor in good health. Some libraries in this study had Jurkat cell RNA spiked in.

As concerns this clonotype: One base away lies a much larger clone, so this may be a sequencing read error. The chain combines TRBV28 with TRBJ2-6; weak D call: TRBD1 (6 bases). The V gene's germline CDR1 is MDHEN and CDR2 SYDVKM. CDR3 length equals 18 residues. Trimming removed 5 bases at V and 2 bases at J, with 19 bases between. The DNA for the CDR3 is TGTGCCAGCAGTCCCACCCCGGGACAACCCCCTGGGGCCAACGTCCTGACTTTC. It yields the protein CASSPTPGQPPGANVLTF.

This clonotype was detected many times. This rearrangement joins TRBV7-2 to TRBJ2-5; D unclear. Trimming left V 5 bases short and J 1 base short, with 20 bases between. From germline, CDR1 is SGHTA and CDR2 FQGNSA. This CDR3 is built from 17 residues. CDR3 sequence reads: CASSPPFSVGTQETQYF. In nucleotides, the CDR3 is TGTGCCAGCAGCCCCCCATTCAGCGTTGGAACCCAAGAGACCCAGTACTTC.

There are a few counts of this clonotype. The V and J genes are TRBV20-1 and TRBJ2-1; D perhaps matches TRBD1 (5 bases). With 5 bases removed from V and 7 bases from J, the gap between germline ends came to 18 bases. The CDR3 covers 14 residues. Germline V gives CDR1 DFQATT, CDR2 SNEGSKA (reference sequence). The CDR3 sequence: CSAQPIQVVNEQFF. CDR3 nucleotide sequence: TGCAGTGCTCAGCCTATACAGGTGGTTAATGAGCAGTTCTTC.

This clonotype has just a few counts. CDR3 in amino acids: CASSLSRGSGANVLTF. In DNA, the CDR3 is TGTGCCAGCAGTCTCTCACGGGGCTCTGGGGCCAACGTCCTGACTTTC. This sequence joins TRBV12-3 or TRBV12-4 and TRBJ2-6; the D gene is possibly TRBD2 (5 bases). The CDR3 is 16 amino acids. Trimming took 5 bases from V and 0 from J, leaving 11 bases between them.

A word on this clonotype: Relative to the germline gene, one junction end is altered; a read error may explain this. The V and J genes are TRBV5-5 and TRBJ1-1, with unresolved D. Germline-derived CDR1 and CDR2 are SGHKS and YYEKEE (reference sequence). This CDR3 comprises 12 residues. DNA for the CDR3: TGTGCCAGCAGCTTAGGTTTGGCCTCCGCTGTCTTT. It codes for CASSLGLASAVF.

The chain employs TRBV23-1 and TRBJ2-7, with a possible D match to TRBD1 (5 bases). TRBV23-1 is recorded as an ORF, its role being uncertain. The CDR3 runs to 15 residues. The germline V and J ends were trimmed by 0 bases and 2 bases, with 11 bases remaining between them. The CDR3 nucleotides read TGCGCCAGCAGTCAATCGAAGCAGGGCCCCTACGAGCAGTACTTC. It encodes CASSQSKQGPYEQYF.

This clonotype was seen a few times. The genes are TRBV6-2 or TRBV6-3 and TRBJ2-7; D may correspond to TRBD1 or TRBD2 (5 bases each). Trimming took 2 bases from V and 2 from J, leaving 10 bases between them. The CDR3 consists of 14 residues. Germline CDR1 MNHEY, CDR2 SVGEGT. The CDR3 DNA sequence: TGTGCCAGCAGTTACGGTCCGGGACCCTACGAGCAGTACTTC. Encoded protein: CASSYGPGPYEQYF.

The chain is built from TRBV30 and TRBJ1-5; 11 nucleotides agree with TRBD1. Germline V lookup: CDR1 GTSNPN, CDR2 SVGIG (reference sequence). The length of the CDR3 is 18 residues. Unmatched junction bases numbered 9, after V lost 2 bases and J lost 0 bases. CDR3 amino acids: CAWSPGQGAAYSNQPQHF. The CDR3 nucleotides read TGTGCCTGGAGTCCCGGACAGGGGGCCGCTTATAGCAATCAGCCCCAGCATTTT.

The chain joins TRBV27 to TRBJ2-5; 9 bases are a match to TRBD2. The junction had 9 bases not matched to a gene; V was cut back by 2 bases and J by 5 bases. Germline CDR1 reads MNHEY; CDR2 reads SMNVEV (reference sequence). CDR3 length equals 16 residues. The CDR3 sequence: CASSLLAGGLRETQYF. The CDR3 DNA is TGTGCCAGCAGTTTACTCGCGGGGGGGCTCCGGGAGACCCAGTACTTC.

This chain connects TRBV20-1 to TRBJ2-7; 8 nucleotides align to TRBD2. The J segment lost 2 bases and the V segment lost 1 base, leaving 10 bases of the junction unmatched. Per germline, CDR1 DFQATT and CDR2 SNEGSKA (reference sequence). This CDR3 spans 16 amino acids. CDR3 nucleotides: TGCAGTGCTAGAGGCCGGCTTAGCGGGACCCCCTACGAGCAGTACTTC. This translates into CSARGRLSGTPYEQYF.

This rearrangement joins TRBV5-4 to TRBJ2-7; 7 nucleotides align to TRBD2. The CDR3 is 15 residues long. CDR1 and CDR2 (germline): SGHNT, YYREEE (reference sequence). The J segment lost 3 bases and the V segment lost 4 bases, leaving 10 bases of the junction unmatched. CDR3 DNA sequence: TGTGCCAGCAGCGGGGTGGAGACTAGCAGCTACGAGCAGTACTTC. It specifies CASSGVETSSYEQYF.

The V gene is TRBV4-1, the J gene TRBJ1-6; perhaps TRBD1 as D (6 bases). V lost 0 bases, J lost 8 bases, and 17 bases lay in between. This CDR3 has 17 residues. Germline V gene data show CDR1 as MGHRA and CDR2 as YSYEKL. The CDR3 protein is CASSQDPPRGVDSPLHF. The DNA for the CDR3 is TGCGCCAGCAGCCAAGATCCTCCGAGGGGGGTGGATTCACCCCTCCACTTT.

V is TRBV19 and J is TRBJ2-1, with 10 bases matching TRBD2. CDR1 LNHDA and CDR2 SQIVND come from the germline V gene (reference sequence). The CDR3 contains 17 residues. V gave up 3 bases and J gave up 1 base; unmatched junction bases: 6. CDR3 residues: CASSMASGGPSYNEQFF. The CDR3 DNA sequence: TGTGCCAGTAGTATGGCTAGCGGGGGCCCTTCCTACAATGAGCAGTTCTTC.

This sequence joins TRBV27 and TRBJ1-5; TRBD1 aligns across 8 bases. The germline V gene encodes CDR1 MNHEY and CDR2 SMNVEV (reference sequence). This CDR3 has 14 amino acids. V shed 8 bases, J shed 1 base, and the junction held 4 bases outside the gene matches. The CDR3 nucleotides are TGTGCCAGCGCAGGGGGCATGAGCAATCAGCCCCAGCATTTT. Translation: CASAGGMSNQPQHF.

Only a few counts were recorded for this clonotype. The chain combines TRBV6-2 or TRBV6-3 with TRBJ1-1; weak D call: TRBD1 (6 bases). CDR1 is MNHEY and CDR2 is SVGEGT in the germline V gene. The germline V and J ends were trimmed by 0 bases and 4 bases, with 9 bases remaining between them. The CDR3 runs 14 residues. The CDR3 nucleotides are TGTGCCAGCAGTTACTCGGGGGCGGCCACTGAAGCTTTCTTT. This translates into CASSYSGAATEAFF.

Notes on this clonotype: One junction end disagrees with the germline gene, perhaps due to a read error. The chain uses TRBV13 and TRBJ2-3; TRBD2 agrees at 15 bases. The germline V gene has CDR1 PRHDT and CDR2 FYEKMQ (reference sequence). The CDR3 totals 16 residues. The CDR3 nucleotides are TGTGCCGGCAGCTTTGGACTAGCGGGGGGGCTTGAGTCGCAGTATTTT. Its protein is CAGSFGLAGGLESQYF.

This clonotype has ten or more counts. The V call is TRBV9, the J call TRBJ2-2, with 9 positions matching TRBD2. The V and J ends lost 3 bases and 4 bases, in that order; junction bases with no gene match: 7. Germline V CDR1 and CDR2: SGDLS, YYNGEE. There are 16 residues in the CDR3. DNA of the CDR3: TGTGCCAGCAGCGGAAGGCGGGGGGGAGTCACCGGGGAGCTGTTTTTT. Protein: CASSGRRGGVTGELFF.

This clonotype was counted at least ten times. This chain links TRBV27 with TRBJ1-1, with D tentatively TRBD1 (6 bases). Trimming shortened V by 5 bases and J by 5 bases, and 15 bases separated the two germline ends. This CDR3 has 14 residues. CDR1 and CDR2 from the germline V gene are MNHEY and SMNVEV (reference sequence). This CDR3 reads CASSQDEGVTEAFF. The CDR3 coding sequence is TGTGCCAGCAGTCAAGACGAGGGGGTTACTGAAGCTTTCTTT.

The chain combines TRBV6-2 or TRBV6-3 with TRBJ2-1; D gene unclear. The germline V and J ends were trimmed by 1 base and 8 bases, with 12 bases remaining between them. The CDR3 sequence is 14 residues long. Germline-derived CDR1 and CDR2 are MNHEY and SVGEGT. CDR3 bases: TGTGCCAGCAGTTACTATACCCTACCCGATGAGCAGTTCTTC. Translating it yields CASSYYTLPDEQFF.

In the case of this clonotype: Given a much more abundant clone one base away, this may be a read error. V is TRBV5-1 and J is TRBJ2-1; 13 bases are a match to TRBD2. V lost 6 bases, J lost 6 bases, and 6 bases stayed unmatched. Germline loops: CDR1 SGHRS, CDR2 YFSETQ. The CDR3 totals 15 residues. DNA of the CDR3: TGCGCCAGCACCCGGACTAGCGGGGGCTGCAATGAGCAGTTCTTC. Its protein is CASTRTSGGCNEQFF.

Points on this clonotype: The junction departs from the called germline gene at one end, perhaps through a read error. J is TRBJ1-5 and V is TRBV4-3; D is uncertain. The CDR3 is made up of 15 amino acids. Per the germline V gene, CDR1 is LGHNA and CDR2 is YSLEER. The CDR3 sequence is CAGRDSFASNQPQHF. DNA for the CDR3: TGCGCCGGCAGAGATAGTTTCGCCAGTAATCAGCCCCAGCATTTT.

The V and J genes are TRBV7-9 and TRBJ1-3, with D uncertain. The length of the CDR3 is 11 residues. The V gene's germline CDR1 is SEHNR and CDR2 FQNEAQ (reference sequence). V lost 1 base, J lost 11 bases, and 6 bases lay in between. CDR3 in DNA: TGTGCCAGCAGCTTAGGAACCCCCATATATTTT. Protein: CASSLGTPIYF.

This clonotype occurred many times. This rearrangement joins TRBV2 to TRBJ2-3; D possibly corresponds to TRBD1 (6 bases). CDR3 length: 16 residues. V was clipped by 0 bases and J by 3 bases, with 13 bases between them. CDR1 is SNHLY and CDR2 is FYNNEI in the germline V gene. The CDR3 DNA follows: TGTGCCAGCAGTGAAGCTATCAGGGGATGGACAGATACGCAGTATTTT. Amino acid sequence: CASSEAIRGWTDTQYF.

The chain joins TRBV11-3 to TRBJ2-1, with 10 bases aligning to TRBD1. The CDR3 runs 15 residues. CDR1 SGHNT and CDR2 YENEEA come from the germline V gene. V was pared by 1 base and J by 6 bases, with 3 bases of the junction left unmatched. CDR3 amino acids: CASSLGQGASNEQFF. As DNA, the CDR3 is TGTGCCAGCAGCTTAGGACAGGGGGCAAGCAATGAGCAGTTCTTC.